The text below deals with one TCR beta chain. The CDR3 totals 16 residues. Trimming cost V 5 bases and J 2 bases; bases outside gene matches: 12. Germline V gene lookup returns CDR1 SEHNR and CDR2 FQNEAQ (reference sequence). This sample was included in a study of molecular identifiers for immune sequencing clone quantification. TCRdb re-called the PCR reads with MiXCR, one entry per CDR3 protein. The sample gives 400,000 to 600,000 distinct CDR3 sequences, about a fifth of which show up once; around 0.84% is in the top ten. The TCR originated in a human donor in good health. Some libraries in this study had Jurkat cell RNA spiked in. The V call is TRBV7-9, the J call TRBJ2-7; 7 bases align to TRBD2. The sequenced sample was naive CD8+ T cells from blood, with Jurkat cell RNA spiked in. The subset denotes: FACS-sorted CD8+CD4-CCR7+CD45RA+ naive T cells. The CDR3: CASSQEPGGRTYEQYF. In nucleotides, the CDR3 is TGTGCCAGCAGCCAAGAGCCCGGGGGGAGGACCTACGAGCAGTACTTC.